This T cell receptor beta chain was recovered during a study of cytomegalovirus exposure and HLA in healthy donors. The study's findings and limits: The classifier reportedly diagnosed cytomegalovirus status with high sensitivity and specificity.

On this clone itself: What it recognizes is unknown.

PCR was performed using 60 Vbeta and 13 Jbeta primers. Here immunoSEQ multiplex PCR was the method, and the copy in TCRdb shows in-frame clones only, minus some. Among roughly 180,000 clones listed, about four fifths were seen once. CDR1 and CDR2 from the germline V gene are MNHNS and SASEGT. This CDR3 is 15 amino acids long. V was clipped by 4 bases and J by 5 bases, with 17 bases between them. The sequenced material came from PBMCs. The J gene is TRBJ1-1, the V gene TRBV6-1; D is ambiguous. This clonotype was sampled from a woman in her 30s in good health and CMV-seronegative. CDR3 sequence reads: CASSAQFGVGTEAFF. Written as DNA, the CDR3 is TGTGCCAGCAGTGCACAATTCGGAGTCGGGACTGAAGCTTTCTTT.